These T cell receptor beta chains were read from a single sample in a study of blood T cell repertoires in COVID-19. Generated by immunoSEQ multiplex PCR, the TCRdb table keeps only in-frame clones and is missing some. Of 55,000 or so clones in the sample, 80% to 85% were seen once. The sample taken for sequencing was peripheral blood. Every receptor here comes from a human donor in a cohort sampled during active or convalescent COVID-19. CDR3s include the opening cysteine and the closing phenylalanine or tryptophan. The D gene is left open where the match is weak. Rows give clone size only sometimes, using once, few, many, or a class for an expanded clone.

clone size	D gene	V gene	J gene	CDR3 length	CDR3 protein	CDR3 DNA
.	.	TRBV19	TRBJ2-3	14	CASSMDSITDTQYF	TGTGCCAGTAGTATGGACTCAATTACAGATACGCAGTATTTT
.	.	TRBV2	TRBJ2-2	14	CASKRTENTGELFF	TGTGCCAGCAAGAGGACAGAGAACACCGGGGAGCTGTTTTTT
few	TRBD1	TRBV7-2	TRBJ2-2	17	CASSPNARGQYTGELFF	TGTGCCAGCAGCCCGAACGCCAGGGGGCAGTACACCGGGGAGCTGTTTTTT
.	TRBD2	TRBV4-2	TRBJ2-3	17	CASSQLTSGGLTDTQYF	TGTGCCAGCAGCCAGCTAACTAGCGGGGGCCTCACAGATACGCAGTATTTT
.	.	TRBV7-9	TRBJ1-4	15	CAARSSGAANEKLFF	TGTGCCGCACGATCCTCGGGAGCGGCTAATGAAAAACTGTTTTTT
.	TRBD1	TRBV6-1	TRBJ2-2	15	CASSDGQGAIGELFF	TGTGCCAGCAGTGACGGACAGGGGGCAATCGGGGAGCTGTTTTTT
.	.	TRBV9	TRBJ2-5	14	CASSPLRGQETQYF	TGTGCCAGCAGCCCCCTAAGGGGACAAGAGACCCAGTACTTC
.	.	TRBV5-8	TRBJ1-6	16	CASSIARSSYNSPLHF	TGTGCCAGCAGCATAGCTCGGAGCTCCTATAATTCACCCCTCCACTTT
once	TRBD1	TRBV18	TRBJ2-5	15	CASSTGQGFQETQYF	TGTGCCAGCTCAACGGGACAGGGATTCCAAGAGACCCAGTACTTC
.	.	TRBV19	TRBJ2-5	15	CASTPTTANQETQYF	TGTGCCAGTACCCCAACCACCGCGAACCAAGAGACCCAGTACTTC
once	TRBD1	TRBV7-9	TRBJ1-1	15	CASSLEAGGFPEAFF	TGTGCCAGCAGCTTAGAGGCAGGGGGCTTCCCTGAAGCTTTCTTT
.	TRBD2	TRBV19	TRBJ2-3	15	CASSRLAGGPGGQYF	TGTGCCAGTAGCCGACTAGCGGGGGGGCCAGGGGGTCAGTATTTT
once	.	TRBV7-3	TRBJ2-3	16	CASSLMGSGSTDTQYF	TGTGCCAGCAGCTTAATGGGTAGCGGTAGCACAGATACGCAGTATTTT
.	.	TRBV10-3	TRBJ1-6	16	CAISEPDRDSNSPLHF	TGTGCCATCAGTGAGCCCGACAGAGACTCCAATTCACCCCTCCACTTT
.	.	TRBV7-9	TRBJ1-1	14	CASSFRRTNTEAFF	TGTGCCAGCAGCTTTAGACGGACTAACACTGAAGCTTTCTTT